This TCR beta chain was captured in a study of T cell changes during pregnancy in multiple sclerosis. The assay was immunoSEQ multiplex PCR, and TCRdb's table has in-frame clones only and misses some. The repertoire holds 65,000 to 95,000 clones, approximately 90% seen once, with approximately 2% in the top ten. The receptor was derived from a female donor with multiple sclerosis, enrolled in a pregnancy study. The sample here was peripheral blood, taken before pregnancy.

CDR3 nucleotide sequence: TGTGCCAGCAGTGACCGATCGACAGGGAGCACTGAAGCTTTCTTT. Protein sequence: CASSDRSTGSTEAFF. This chain uses TRBV6-1 with TRBJ1-1; 7 bases are shared with TRBD1. Germline lookup yields CDR1 MNHNS and CDR2 SASEGT. CDR3 length: 15 residues. V shed 3 bases and J 4 bases; nucleotides not matched to a gene: 8.